This T cell receptor beta chain was captured by sequencing in a study of T cell clusters in autoimmune cytopenias. Multiplex touch-down PCR amplified TRB using TRB-A and TRB-B pools in one tube. From its re-call of the multiplex PCR reads, TCRdb lists each CDR3 protein once, without DNA. In all, the sample yields around 5,500 distinct CDR3 sequences. This clonotype registers medium-sized by frequency. Approximately 40,000 genome equivalents of blood DNA were amplified for TRB. Germline V gives CDR1 SGHVS, CDR2 FNYEAQ. The CDR3 extends over 13 amino acids. The sample was also linked to a second study, of T cell repertoires in aging, cancer and after chemotherapy. That publication notes: Across the chemotherapy interval, each cancer cohort showed higher median generation probability, suggesting thymic rebound.

The sequence was obtained from a human donor in good health. Sequenced: peripheral blood. The chain joins TRBV7-6 to TRBJ2-7. The CDR3 sequence is CASSLAGRNEQYF.